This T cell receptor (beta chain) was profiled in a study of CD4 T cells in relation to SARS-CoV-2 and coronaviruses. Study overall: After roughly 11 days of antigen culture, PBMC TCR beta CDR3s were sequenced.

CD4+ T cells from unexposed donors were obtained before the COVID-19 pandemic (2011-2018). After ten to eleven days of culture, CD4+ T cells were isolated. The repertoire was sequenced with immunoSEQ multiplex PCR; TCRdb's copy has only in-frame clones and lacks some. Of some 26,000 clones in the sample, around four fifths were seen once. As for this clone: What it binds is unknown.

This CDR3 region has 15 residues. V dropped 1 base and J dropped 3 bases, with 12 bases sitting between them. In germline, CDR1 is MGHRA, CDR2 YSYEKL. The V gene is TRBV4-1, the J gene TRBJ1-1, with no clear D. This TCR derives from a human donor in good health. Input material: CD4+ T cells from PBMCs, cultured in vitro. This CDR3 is CASSQAPGGDTEAFF. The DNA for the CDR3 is TGCGCCAGCAGCCAAGCCCCAGGTGGGGACACTGAAGCTTTCTTT.